The 18 T cell receptor beta chains below come from one sample, sequenced in a study of blood T cells in healthy people across ages. Using a J-beta primer mix together with a sample-barcoded 5' primer, a second PCR was run for 7 to 11 cycles. One entry per CDR3 protein results from TCRdb running MiXCR on the 5' RACE reads. The sample shows fewer than 1 million distinct CDR3 sequences, around 42% of them seen only once. Sequenced material: blood. The source of these receptors is a man in his fifties or sixties in good health.

This clonotype was picked up many times. J is TRBJ2-2 and V is TRBV7-2, with 9 positions matching TRBD1. This CDR3 comprises 15 residues. J gave up 6 bases and V 5 bases, and 7 bases lay outside the gene matches. The germline V gene encodes CDR1 SGHTA and CDR2 FQGNSA. The CDR3 reads CASSPGTGLSGELFF. CDR3 coding DNA: TGTGCCAGCAGCCCCGGGACAGGGTTGTCCGGGGAGCTGTTTTTT.

The chain couples TRBV7-2 to TRBJ2-5; 15 positions match TRBD2. The CDR3 is 17 residues long. CDR1 is SGHTA, CDR2 FQGNSA, per germline. The V segment lost 5 bases and the J segment 2 bases; nucleotides outside the gene matches: 6. The CDR3 region has the DNA TGTGCCAGCAGCCCCCGGGGACTAGCGGGGGGACAAGAGACCCAGTACTTC. It yields the protein CASSPRGLAGGQETQYF.

This clonotype came up a few times. The chain combines TRBV30 with TRBJ2-7; 9 positions match TRBD1. After removal of 2 bases from V and 6 bases from J, the junction contained 11 bases not matched to a gene. The CDR3 spans 15 residues. The germline V gene encodes CDR1 GTSNPN and CDR2 SVGIG (reference sequence). DNA for the CDR3: TGTGCCTGGAGTCTTACACAGGGGGCACCTTGCGAGCAGTACTTC. This translates into CAWSLTQGAPCEQYF.

The V call is TRBV20-1, the J call TRBJ2-3; TRBD2 matches 8 bases. V shed 3 bases, J shed 1 base, and the junction held 12 bases outside the gene matches. There are 17 residues in the CDR3. Germline CDR1 reads DFQATT; CDR2 reads SNEGSKA (reference sequence). The CDR3 DNA follows: TGCAGTGCTAGCGGCCTTTGGGGTAGCGGGGGCACAGATACGCAGTATTTT. Translating it yields CSASGLWGSGGTDTQYF.

The chain is built from TRBV9 and TRBJ2-1; D may be TRBD2 (6 bases). CDR1 and CDR2 from the germline V gene are SGDLS and YYNGEE. The CDR3 contains 14 residues. V lost 2 bases and J 8 bases, leaving 14 bases between the germline ends. CDR3 in DNA: TGTGCCAGCAGCGTCGGGGGTTTGAACGATGAGCAGTTCTTC. Translation gives CASSVGGLNDEQFF.

The chain combines TRBV6-5 with TRBJ1-1, with D maybe TRBD1 (6 bases). The CDR3 is made up of 14 amino acids. Germline lookup yields CDR1 MNHEY and CDR2 SVGAGI. Between the trimmed V and J ends, which lost 3 bases and 3 bases, there was a span of 11 bases. CDR3 nucleotides: TGTGCCAGCAGTTATAGGGGGGGCTACACTGAAGCTTTCTTT. Its translation is CASSYRGGYTEAFF.

V usage is TRBV25-1 and J usage is TRBJ1-1; 9 positions agree with TRBD1. The CDR3 has 15 amino acids. In germline, CDR1 is MGHDK, CDR2 SYGVNS. V shed 7 bases, J shed 3 bases, and the junction held 9 bases outside the gene matches. Here the CDR3 reads CASTESRQGDTEAFF. In DNA form, the CDR3 reads TGTGCCAGCACCGAATCCCGACAGGGGGACACTGAAGCTTTCTTT.

The V and J genes are TRBV20-1 and TRBJ2-7; possible D gene TRBD1, 5 bases. The CDR3 has 14 residues. Germline assignment: CDR1 DFQATT and CDR2 SNEGSKA (reference sequence). V dropped 1 base and J dropped 0 bases, with 10 bases sitting between them. CDR3 in amino acids: CSARGAGNSYEQYF. The CDR3 nucleotides read TGCAGTGCTAGAGGAGCAGGGAACTCCTACGAGCAGTACTTC.

On this clonotype itself: The junction does not match germline at one end; this may be a read error. The genes are TRBV12-3 or TRBV12-4 and TRBJ2-1; 9 bases fit TRBD2. The CDR3 length is 15 residues. The CDR3 sequence: CSSSLAAGGYGEQFF. CDR3 in DNA: TGTTCCAGCAGTTTAGCGGCGGGGGGGTATGGTGAGCAGTTCTTC.

V gene TRBV6-5 combines with J gene TRBJ1-2; the D is unclear. This CDR3 comprises 13 residues. V was shortened by 0 bases and J by 3 bases, with 5 bases between the two germline ends. Germline CDR1 is MNHEY and CDR2 is SVGAGI. The CDR3 region is CASSYSIDYGYTF. CDR3 DNA: TGTGCCAGCAGTTACTCAATTGACTATGGCTACACCTTC.

The rearrangement uses TRBV7-8 and TRBJ2-6; a weak D match, TRBD1 (6 bases). Trimming removed 5 bases from V and 0 bases from J, with 14 bases in between. The CDR3 spans 17 residues. From germline, CDR1 is SGHVS and CDR2 FQNEAQ. In DNA form, the CDR3 reads TGTGCCAGCAGCCCTACCCCGACAGGCTCTGGGGCCAACGTCCTGACTTTC. It codes for CASSPTPTGSGANVLTF.

This clonotype was seen only a few times. The gene calls are TRBV7-2 and TRBJ2-5; D may be TRBD1 (6 bases). Germline V lookup: CDR1 SGHTA, CDR2 FQGNSA. The V end lost 4 bases, the J end lost 5 bases, and 14 bases lay between the germline ends. The CDR3 contains 14 residues. The CDR3 sequence is CASSSTGYWETQYF. The CDR3 DNA sequence: TGTGCCAGCAGCTCTACAGGGTACTGGGAGACCCAGTACTTC.

The chain joins TRBV6-2 or TRBV6-3 to TRBJ1-1; 9 nucleotides line up with TRBD1. Germline lookup yields CDR1 MNHEY and CDR2 SVGEGT. Trimming at V came to 6 bases and at J to 1 base, leaving 12 bases not matched to a gene. This CDR3 has 17 residues. CDR3 coding DNA: TGTGCCAGCAGACACCCCACTCAGACAGGGGGGAACACTGAAGCTTTCTTT. It specifies CASRHPTQTGGNTEAFF.

The chain carries TRBV6-2 or TRBV6-3 and TRBJ2-5; no clear D gene. Judging by the DNA end, TRBJ2-7 fits better; the J call may be wrong. The germline gives CDR1 MNHEY, CDR2 SVGEGT. This CDR3 spans 12 amino acids. The CDR3 DNA reads TGTGCCAGCGGAAAGGGAACCCACGAGCAGTACTTC. Translated, it gives CASGKGTHEQYF.

This clonotype has just a few counts. V and J are TRBV7-2 and TRBJ1-2; D gene ambiguous. The length of the CDR3 is 14 residues. Looked up from germline, CDR1 is SGHTA and CDR2 is FQGNSA. V dropped 6 bases and J dropped 2 bases, with 13 bases sitting between them. The CDR3 spells CASSRDAVNYGYTF. Written as DNA, the CDR3 is TGTGCCAGCAGTCGCGATGCGGTGAACTATGGCTACACCTTC.

This clonotype was recorded once. This chain uses TRBV28 with TRBJ2-1, with 8 nucleotides matching TRBD2. The CDR3 is 15 amino acids. CDR1 and CDR2 (germline): MDHEN, SYDVKM. Trimming cost V 7 bases and J 7 bases; bases outside gene matches: 12. The CDR3 is CASTLWSGGRNEQFF. The CDR3 DNA is TGTGCCAGCACCTTATGGAGCGGGGGAAGAAATGAGCAGTTCTTC.

The chain recombines TRBV6-1 with TRBJ1-6; perhaps TRBD1 as D (6 bases). The V gene lost 4 bases and the J gene lost 1 base, with 14 bases spanning the gap. The CDR3 has 17 residues. Per the germline V gene, CDR1 is MNHNS and CDR2 is SASEGT. CDR3 sequence reads: CASSAGQRASYNSPLHF. CDR3 in DNA: TGTGCCAGCAGTGCAGGACAGAGGGCATCCTATAATTCACCCCTCCACTTT.

This clonotype appeared many times. An end of the junction differs from the germline gene, which may be a read error. The chain carries TRBV7-2 and TRBJ2-7, with 11 bases fitting TRBD1. CDR1 and CDR2 (germline): SGHTA, FQGNSA. The CDR3 has 15 amino acids. CDR3 amino acids: CASSLTGTGGYEQYF. DNA for the CDR3: TGCGCCAGCAGCCTAACCGGGACAGGGGGGTACGAGCAGTACTTC. Looking up the rest from reference TRBV7-2 and TRBJ2-7 gives the full variable domain: GAGVSQSPSNKVTEKGKDVELRCDPISGHTALYWYRQSLGQGLEFLIYFQGNSAPDKSGLPSDRFSAERTGGSVSTLTIQRTQQEDSAVYLCASSLTGTGGYEQYFGPGTRLTVT.